The clone carrying this TCR beta chain was detected only a few times. The sample originates from a study of T and B cells in COVID-19 patients. The CDR3 is 12 amino acids. Trimming left V 3 bases short and J 8 bases short, with 11 bases between. BIOMED2 TRB-A/B primer pools were used in multiplex TRB PCR. In TCRdb, the multiplex PCR reads were re-called with MiXCR into one record per CDR3 protein. The table lists around 16,000 distinct CDR3 sequences, roughly 29% of them singletons. From blood, about 240-550 ng of genomic DNA served as TRB template. This TCR was sampled from a human donor who had recovered from COVID-19. V usage is TRBV12-3 or TRBV12-4 and J usage is TRBJ2-7; weak D call: TRBD2 (5 bases). The material sequenced was blood. CDR3 residues: CASSLRVGKQYF. The DNA of the CDR3 is TGTGCCAGCAGTTTGAGGGTGGGGAAGCAGTACTTC.